The 26 T cell receptor beta chains below were found in one sample sequenced in a study of T-cell reconstitution after alpha-beta-depleted transplantation in children. The authors prepared the TCRbeta library with unique molecular identifiers. TCRdb reprocessed the PCR reads with MiXCR, giving one entry per CDR3 protein. The data show 450,000 to 600,000 distinct CDR3 sequences, with over 10% seen just once and 2% to 2.5% held by the top ten. This specimen was PBMCs, mostly from graft donor cells, taken 360 days after TCRalphabeta/CD19-depleted stem cell transplant. Receptor source: a male patient younger than 18 who had a stem cell transplant for acute myeloid leukemia, so the T cells may come from the graft donor.

In its sample, this clonotype was seen once. The chain uses TRBV7-8 and TRBJ2-7; perhaps TRBD2 as D (7 bases). V dropped 5 bases and J dropped 3 bases, with 20 bases sitting between them. Germline V gene lookup returns CDR1 SGHVS and CDR2 FQNEAQ. The CDR3 is 16 residues long. The CDR3 is CASSTPRGALNYEQYF. The DNA for the CDR3 is TGTGCCAGCAGCACCCCCCGGGGGGCCCTCAACTACGAGCAGTACTTC.

This clonotype was counted a few times. This chain links TRBV15 with TRBJ2-3, with 11 bases that match TRBD2. In germline, CDR1 is LNHNV, CDR2 YYDKDF (reference sequence). J gave up 7 bases and V 1 base, and 10 bases lay outside the gene matches. This CDR3 spans 17 amino acids. CDR3 sequence (DNA): TGTGCCACCAGCAGAGTGCCCCTAGCGGGAGGCCGGAATACGCAGTATTTT. This translates into CATSRVPLAGGRNTQYF.

This clonotype has a count of ten or more. The chain recombines TRBV3-1 with TRBJ2-3; 8 nucleotides agree with TRBD2. The V gene's germline CDR1 is LGHDT and CDR2 YNNKEL (reference sequence). Trimming cost V 4 bases and J 5 bases; bases outside gene matches: 11. This CDR3 comprises 16 residues. The CDR3 sequence: CASSRQTSGIQDTQYF. In DNA form, the CDR3 reads TGTGCCAGCAGCCGTCAAACTAGCGGTATTCAAGATACGCAGTATTTT.

This clonotype came up a few times. This chain links TRBV6-5 with TRBJ2-2, with 11 bases lining up with TRBD2. V dropped 0 bases and J dropped 6; count of bases not matched to a gene: 6. This CDR3 has 17 residues. Germline CDR1 MNHEY, CDR2 SVGAGI. The CDR3 loop reads CASSYSMLAGGPGELFF. The CDR3 nucleotides read TGTGCCAGCAGTTACTCGATGCTAGCGGGAGGACCCGGGGAGCTGTTTTTT.

The chain combines TRBV5-6 with TRBJ2-7; 8 nucleotides line up with TRBD1. The V gene end was trimmed by 3 bases and the J gene end by 0 bases; junction bases not matched to a gene: 5. This CDR3 has 15 residues. Germline CDR1 reads SGHDT; CDR2 reads YYEEEE. The CDR3 protein is CASSSGTGYSYEQYF. Written as DNA, the CDR3 is TGTGCCAGCAGCTCCGGGACAGGTTACTCCTACGAGCAGTACTTC.

The J gene is TRBJ2-7, the V gene TRBV7-2; D remains ambiguous. The CDR3 consists of 13 residues. The ends were cut back, 4 bases at V and 2 bases at J, with 9 bases in the middle. Germline values: CDR1 SGHTA, CDR2 FQGNSA. This chain's CDR3 is CASSYLSPYEQYF. CDR3 nucleotides: TGTGCCAGCAGCTATTTATCCCCCTACGAGCAGTACTTC.

This chain connects TRBV12-3 or TRBV12-4 to TRBJ2-7; D is undetermined. V was clipped by 5 bases and J by 5 bases, with 16 bases between them. This CDR3 is 14 amino acids long. Written as DNA, the CDR3 is TGTGCCAGCAGTAGGGCCAATTCGCCGGACGAGCAGTACTTC. Translation: CASSRANSPDEQYF.

The genes are TRBV9 and TRBJ2-5, with TRBD2 matching 10 bases. The CDR3 spans 14 residues. With V trimmed by 0 bases and J by 13 bases, 9 bases remained unmatched. CDR1 and CDR2 from the germline V gene are SGDLS and YYNGEE. The CDR3 nucleotides read TGTGCCAGCAGCGTAGCTGAGACTAGCGGGTTAAGGTACTTC. It encodes CASSVAETSGLRYF.

This clonotype was counted a few times. The chain recombines TRBV11-2 with TRBJ1-2, with D tentatively TRBD1 (6 bases). V lost 6 bases, J lost 2 bases, and 13 bases lay in between. The CDR3 is made up of 14 amino acids. Per germline, CDR1 SGHAT and CDR2 FQNNGV. This chain's CDR3 is CASRPTGTNYGYTF. The CDR3 DNA reads as TGTGCCAGCAGGCCTACAGGGACCAACTATGGCTACACCTTC.

This clonotype was counted only a few times. The V call is TRBV30, the J call TRBJ2-7; a weak D match, TRBD2 (6 bases). The CDR3 is made up of 14 amino acids. Trimming cost V 2 bases and J 3 bases, with 14 bases left between them. Germline assignment: CDR1 GTSNPN and CDR2 SVGIG (reference sequence). The CDR3 DNA sequence: TGTGCCTGGAGTTCCACCGGGACTTACTACGAGCAGTACTTC. It is translated as CAWSSTGTYYEQYF. The full variable domain, completed using reference TRBV30 and TRBJ2-7, is SQTIHQWPATLVQPVGSPLSLECTVEGTSNPNLYWYRQAAGRGLQLLFYSVGIGQISSEVPQNLSASRPQDRQFILSSKKLLLSDSGFYLCAWSSTGTYYEQYFGPGTRLTVT.

V usage is TRBV11-2 and J usage is TRBJ2-3; D is unclear. CDR3 length equals 17 residues. Trimming took 1 base from V and 1 from J, leaving 15 bases between them. Germline-derived CDR1 and CDR2 are SGHAT and FQNNGV. This CDR3 reads CASSLVSMPGGTDTQYF. As DNA, the CDR3 is TGTGCCAGCAGCTTAGTTTCGATGCCTGGGGGCACAGATACGCAGTATTTT.

This clonotype appeared a few times. The V call is TRBV12-3 or TRBV12-4, the J call TRBJ2-1; D is perhaps TRBD1 (6 bases). Trimming removed 5 bases at V and 6 bases at J, with 11 bases between. This CDR3 contains 13 residues. The CDR3 is CASSLQGTNEQFF. The CDR3 region has the DNA TGTGCCAGCAGTCTACAGGGAACCAATGAGCAGTTCTTC.

A few counts support this clonotype. The chain combines TRBV12-3 or TRBV12-4 with TRBJ2-5; TRBD1 aligns across 8 bases. V trimming: 4 bases; J trimming: 0 bases; junction bases outside the gene matches: 4. The CDR3 runs to 15 residues. As DNA, the CDR3 is TGTGCCAGCAGTTCCCCGGACAGGGACCAAGAGACCCAGTACTTC. Its protein is CASSSPDRDQETQYF.

This clonotype was seen a few times. The chain links TRBV5-1 to TRBJ1-5, with a possible D match to TRBD1 (5 bases). The CDR3 totals 18 residues. V lost 1 base, J lost 8 bases, and 25 bases lay in between. CDR1 is SGHRS and CDR2 is YFSETQ in the germline V gene. CDR3 amino acids: CASSLPGQNGTLKEPQHF. The CDR3 bases are TGCGCCAGCAGCTTGCCTGGACAAAATGGAACCCTTAAGGAGCCCCAGCATTTT.

The chain uses TRBV7-3 and TRBJ2-2, with 7 positions matching TRBD2. The CDR3 consists of 16 residues. CDR1 and CDR2 from the germline V gene are SGHTA and FQGTGA. V lost 1 base to trimming and J lost 2 bases; unmatched junction nucleotides: 4. The CDR3 DNA reads as TGTGCCAGCAGCTTAAGGGCTAGCGGAAACACCGGGGAGCTGTTTTTT. Amino acid sequence: CASSLRASGNTGELFF.

This clonotype came up many times. The genes are TRBV7-2 and TRBJ2-3; D not resolved. The germline V gene has CDR1 SGHTA and CDR2 FQGNSA. Between the trimmed V and J ends, which lost 3 bases and 2 bases, there was a span of 9 bases. The CDR3 spans 14 residues. The CDR3 here is CASSFQGDTDTQYF. CDR3 bases: TGTGCCAGCAGCTTTCAAGGCGACACAGATACGCAGTATTTT.

This clonotype has more than one count but fewer than ten. The chain is built from TRBV20-1 and TRBJ2-1; D gene ambiguous. There are 12 residues in the CDR3. CDR1 is DFQATT, CDR2 SNEGSKA, per germline (reference sequence). V lost 3 bases and J lost 7, with 10 bases in between. The chain's CDR3 is CSARYSFNEQFF. CDR3 DNA sequence: TGCAGTGCTAGGTATAGTTTTAATGAGCAGTTCTTC.

This clonotype was seen a handful of times. The V call is TRBV20-1, the J call TRBJ1-2; 7 nucleotides agree with TRBD1. V dropped 3 bases and J dropped 0; count of bases not matched to a gene: 7. In germline, CDR1 is DFQATT, CDR2 SNEGSKA (reference sequence). The CDR3 extends over 15 amino acids. Here the CDR3 reads CSASPGGGPNYGYTF. The CDR3, as DNA: TGCAGTGCTAGCCCAGGGGGTGGCCCTAACTATGGCTACACCTTC.

This clonotype was found a few times. V gene TRBV10-3 combines with J gene TRBJ2-3; 7 bases match TRBD2. In germline, CDR1 is ENHRY, CDR2 SYGVKD. This CDR3 spans 17 amino acids. Trimming removed 6 bases from V and 0 bases from J; junction bases left unmatched: 12. CDR3 in DNA: TGTGCCATCAGCCTGGTCCCACTTAGCGGGAGCACAGATACGCAGTATTTT. Its protein is CAISLVPLSGSTDTQYF.

At least ten counts were recorded for this clonotype. The chain combines TRBV29-1 with TRBJ2-1; TRBD1 might be the D (6 bases). This CDR3 spans 12 amino acids. CDR1 is SQVTM and CDR2 is ANQGSEA in the germline V gene. The V and J ends lost 7 bases and 12 bases respectively, with 19 bases between them. As DNA, the CDR3 is TGCAGCGCCAACCTAGGACAGCCGGGGCAGTTCTTC. Amino acid sequence: CSANLGQPGQFF.

The rearrangement links TRBV18 to TRBJ2-3, with D tentatively TRBD1 or TRBD2 (6 bases each). Germline V gene data show CDR1 as KGHSH and CDR2 as LQKENI. CDR3 size: 15 residues. Trimming stripped 3 bases from V and 4 bases from J, with 14 bases between. The CDR3 spells CASSPVQGGADTQYF. The CDR3 nucleotides read TGTGCCAGCTCACCCGTACAGGGAGGCGCAGATACGCAGTATTTT. The variable domain in full, with the rest retrieved from reference TRBV18 and TRBJ2-3, is NAGVMQNPRHLVRRRGQEARLRCSPMKGHSHVYWYRQLPEEGLKFMVYLQKENIIDESGMPKERFSAEFPKEGPSILRIQQVVRGDSAAYFCASSPVQGGADTQYFGPGTRLTVL.

Written as DNA, the CDR3 is TGCGCCAGCAGCCTTTTCGGACTAGCGGAAGAGACCCAGTACTTC. Translation gives CASSLFGLAEETQYF. The chain recombines TRBV4-3 with TRBJ2-5; 10 nucleotides line up with TRBD2. The CDR3 is 15 amino acids. CDR1 is LGHNA, CDR2 YSLEER, per germline. J was trimmed by 3 bases and V by 4 bases; bases with no gene match: 5.

This rearrangement joins TRBV11-2 to TRBJ2-3; tentatively, D is TRBD2 (6 bases). CDR1 SGHAT and CDR2 FQNNGV come from the germline V gene. CDR3 size: 14 residues. Trimming removed 5 bases at V and 2 bases at J, with 11 bases between. CDR3 amino acids: CASSISGNTDTQYF. In nucleotides, the CDR3 is TGTGCCAGCAGCATTAGCGGCAACACAGATACGCAGTATTTT.

The chain employs TRBV7-2 and TRBJ2-7; 7 nucleotides agree with TRBD1. The V gene end was trimmed by 2 bases and the J gene end by 4 bases; junction bases not matched to a gene: 5. Germline V lookup: CDR1 SGHTA, CDR2 FQGNSA. This CDR3 region has 14 residues. The DNA of the CDR3 is TGTGCCAGCAGCTTATACAGGGGTTTGTACGAGCAGTACTTC. Its protein is CASSLYRGLYEQYF.

In this sample, this clonotype turned up a few times. This chain links TRBV20-1 with TRBJ2-1; D gene ambiguous. Trimming shortened V by 2 bases and J by 5 bases, and 7 bases separated the two germline ends. The CDR3 runs 12 residues. Germline-derived CDR1 and CDR2 are DFQATT and SNEGSKA (reference sequence). The CDR3 protein is CSARKEDNEQFF. The CDR3 DNA sequence: TGCAGTGCTAGAAAGGAAGACAATGAGCAGTTCTTC.

This clonotype was counted between two and nine times. V and J are TRBV9 and TRBJ2-1, with D hard to call. V was cut by 0 bases and J by 4 bases, with 17 bases left in between. Germline V lookup: CDR1 SGDLS, CDR2 YYNGEE. This CDR3 has 17 amino acids. The CDR3 region is CASSVELGEWVYNEQFF. Written as DNA, the CDR3 is TGTGCCAGCAGCGTAGAATTAGGAGAATGGGTTTACAATGAGCAGTTCTTC.